This paragraph covers one TCR beta chain sequence. The germline V and J ends were trimmed by 5 bases and 6 bases, with 14 bases remaining between them. The CDR3 is 13 amino acids. Germline CDR1 and CDR2: SGHDT and YYEEEE. The data are from a study of blood T cell repertoires in COVID-19. Method: immunoSEQ multiplex PCR; TCRdb's copy keeps in-frame clones and lacks some. The sample holds roughly 410,000 clones, roughly 86% seen once. Specimen: peripheral blood. The sequence derives from an older woman with COVID-19, enrolled during active disease. The rearrangement links TRBV5-6 to TRBJ2-5; tentative D call: TRBD1 (6 bases). CDR3 in DNA: TGTGCCAGCAGAGAGGACAGTTCCAAGACCCAGTACTTC. This codes for CASREDSSKTQYF. Using reference TRBV5-6 and TRBJ2-5 for the parts outside the CDR3, the full variable domain is DAGVTQSPTHLIKTRGQQVTLRCSPKSGHDTVSWYQQALGQGPQFIFQYYEEEERQRGNFPDRFSGHQFPNYSSELNVNALLLGDSALYLCASREDSSKTQYFGPGTRLLVL.